Listed here is a single T cell receptor beta chain. No antigen is known for it. The sample comes from a study of cytomegalovirus exposure and HLA in healthy donors. Study-wide results and caveats: High sensitivity and specificity were reportedly achieved when the classifier diagnosed cytomegalovirus status. The authors listed 150 or so TCR beta chains as cytomegalovirus-associated.

PCR involved 60 Vbeta and 13 Jbeta primers. Using immunoSEQ multiplex PCR, the repertoire was profiled, and TCRdb retains in-frame clones only, with some absent. The sample includes approximately 60,000 clones, roughly four fifths of them seen just once. The CDR3 runs 16 residues. Trimming removed 6 bases from V and 2 bases from J; junction bases left unmatched: 10. CDR1 and CDR2 (germline): MDHEN, SYDVKM. The TCR sequence derives from a man aged 40-50 years in good health and CMV-seronegative. The source material was PBMCs. The chain employs TRBV28 and TRBJ2-3, with 8 bases identical to TRBD2. CDR3 nucleotide sequence: TGTGCCAGCAGGGGAACGGGGGGGCATCTCACAGATACGCAGTATTTT. Encoded protein: CASRGTGGHLTDTQYF.